This passage covers 21 T cell receptor beta chains from one sample sequenced in a study of cytomegalovirus exposure and HLA in healthy donors. The PCR had 60 Vbeta and 13 Jbeta primers. Produced via immunoSEQ multiplex PCR; TCRdb's table is partial and in-frame only. In the table there are more than 65,000 clones, roughly 86% of which are singletons. The sequenced sample consisted of PBMCs. The source of these receptors is a man in his late teens or twenties in good health and CMV-seronegative.

This clone was seen once. The rearrangement joins TRBV29-1 to TRBJ1-1, with D possibly TRBD1 on 6 matching bases. Looked up from germline, CDR1 is SQVTM and CDR2 is ANQGSEA. The germline V and J ends were trimmed by 4 bases and 8 bases, with 14 bases remaining between them. The CDR3 is 12 residues long. This chain's CDR3 is CSVGDRISEAFF. CDR3 nucleotide sequence: TGCAGCGTTGGCGACAGGATCAGCGAAGCTTTCTTT.

V is TRBV6-1 and J is TRBJ1-1; 9 bases are a match to TRBD1. Germline V gives CDR1 MNHNS, CDR2 SASEGT. The CDR3 spans 14 residues. The J segment lost 7 bases and the V segment lost 6 bases, leaving 9 bases of the junction unmatched. DNA of the CDR3: TGTGCCAGCAGAGGAACAGGGGGCGAACGTGAAGCTTTCTTT. Translating gives CASRGTGGEREAFF.

The chain couples TRBV9 to TRBJ2-3; D remains unclear. The V end was cut by 6 bases, the J end by 0 bases, with 8 bases between. Germline loops: CDR1 SGDLS, CDR2 YYNGEE. CDR3 size: 13 residues. Here the CDR3 DNA reads TGTGCCAGCAATTCGGTGAGCACAGATACGCAGTATTTT. Translating it yields CASNSVSTDTQYF. The complete variable domain, with remaining parts taken from reference TRBV9 and TRBJ2-3, reads DSGVTQTPKHLITATGQRVTLRCSPRSGDLSVYWYQQSLDQGLQFLIQYYNGEERAKGNILERFSAQQFPDLHSELNLSSLELGDSALYFCASNSVSTDTQYFGPGTRLTVL.

The chain uses TRBV6-5 and TRBJ2-1; maybe TRBD1 (6 bases). Germline CDR1 is MNHEY and CDR2 is SVGAGI. The CDR3 consists of 15 residues. V lost 6 bases and J 6 bases, leaving 18 bases between the germline ends. CDR3 amino acids: CASRVWTEGSNEQFF. CDR3 bases: TGTGCCAGCAGAGTCTGGACAGAGGGAAGCAATGAGCAGTTCTTC.

V usage is TRBV9 and J usage is TRBJ1-2, with TRBD1 identical over 8 bases. Germline V gives CDR1 SGDLS, CDR2 YYNGEE. The CDR3 contains 15 residues. V lost 3 bases, J lost 8 bases, and 12 bases stayed unmatched. CDR3 region: CASSGVAQGQAGYTF. CDR3 in DNA: TGTGCCAGCAGCGGAGTAGCTCAGGGACAGGCGGGCTACACCTTC.

V gene TRBV27 combines with J gene TRBJ1-1; D remains unclear. Deletions cut 6 bases from V and 0 bases from J, with 20 bases between. This CDR3 contains 17 residues. Germline assignment: CDR1 MNHEY and CDR2 SMNVEV (reference sequence). The CDR3 protein is CASRRQTKPRMNTEAFF. CDR3 coding DNA: TGTGCCAGCAGGAGACAAACCAAGCCTCGTATGAACACTGAAGCTTTCTTT.

V usage is TRBV18 and J usage is TRBJ2-7; 8 positions match TRBD1. The CDR3 contains 13 residues. V lost 7 bases to trimming and J lost 6 bases; unmatched junction nucleotides: 8. Germline CDR1 KGHSH, CDR2 LQKENI. CDR3 nucleotides: TGTGCCAGCTTCAAGACAGGGGTTGGCGAGCAGTACTTC. Translated, it gives CASFKTGVGEQYF.

The chain combines TRBV7-3 with TRBJ2-2; D is ambiguous. Germline values: CDR1 SGHTA, CDR2 FQGTGA. Trimming took off 1 base at V and 0 bases at J, with 6 bases between the two ends. This CDR3 spans 15 amino acids. For the CDR3, the DNA is TGTGCCAGCAGCTTAATCAGTTCGAACACCGGGGAGCTGTTTTTT. It translates to CASSLISSNTGELFF.

This chain connects TRBV20-1 to TRBJ1-1; D unclear. CDR1 is DFQATT and CDR2 is SNEGSKA in the germline V gene (reference sequence). The CDR3 runs 8 residues. Trimming shortened V by 8 bases and J by 12 bases, and 10 bases separated the two germline ends. The CDR3 here is CSIGVSFF. The CDR3 DNA sequence: TGCAGTATAGGAGTTTCTTTCTTT.

The chain employs TRBV18 and TRBJ2-5, with 9 nucleotides matching TRBD1. This CDR3 has 16 residues. With 1 base clipped from V and 4 bases from J, the junction kept 7 bases outside the gene matches. The germline V gene encodes CDR1 KGHSH and CDR2 LQKENI. In DNA, the CDR3 is TGTGCCAGCTCACCACGAGGGACAGGGTCGATAGAGACCCAGTACTTC. Protein sequence: CASSPRGTGSIETQYF.

The CDR3 spells CASSKDRASGGATDTQYF. Written as DNA, the CDR3 is TGTGCCAGCAGCAAAGACAGGGCTAGCGGGGGGGCAACAGATACGCAGTATTTT. V is TRBV21-1 and J is TRBJ2-3; the table's D call TRBD2 went unverified against the DNA. TRBV21-1 is a pseudogene. The CDR3 sequence is 18 residues long.

The chain links TRBV30 to TRBJ1-1; D may be TRBD1 (6 bases). CDR3 size: 13 residues. The V gene's germline CDR1 is GTSNPN and CDR2 SVGIG (reference sequence). The germline V and J ends were trimmed by 3 bases and 5 bases, with 13 bases remaining between them. CDR3 in DNA: TGTGCCTGGAGCGCATGGCAGGGGACTGAAGCTTTCTTT. Encoded protein: CAWSAWQGTEAFF. The complete variable domain, with remaining parts taken from reference TRBV30 and TRBJ1-1, reads SQTIHQWPATLVQPVGSPLSLECTVEGTSNPNLYWYRQAAGRGLQLLFYSVGIGQISSEVPQNLSASRPQDRQFILSSKKLLLSDSGFYLCAWSAWQGTEAFFGQGTRLTVV.

The chain carries TRBV7-9 and TRBJ2-7; D might be TRBD2 (5 bases). Germline CDR1 reads SEHNR; CDR2 reads FQNEAQ (reference sequence). Between the trimmed V and J ends, which lost 5 bases and 6 bases, there was a span of 23 bases. The CDR3 contains 16 residues. The CDR3 loop is CASSLDQPGSPREQYF. CDR3 in DNA: TGTGCCAGCAGCCTAGACCAGCCGGGATCCCCTCGCGAGCAGTACTTC.

The genes are TRBV12-2 and TRBJ2-7; TRBD1, as called in the table, went unchecked against the DNA. TRBV12-2 is recorded as a pseudogene. This CDR3 is built from 15 residues. The CDR3 loop is CASRPHDTTPYEQYF. The CDR3 DNA is TGTGCAAGTCGCCCCCACGACACGACCCCCTACGAGCAGTACTTC.

The chain links TRBV5-4 to TRBJ1-1, with D possibly matching TRBD1 (5 bases). There are 13 residues in the CDR3. Germline CDR1 is SGHNT and CDR2 is YYREEE (reference sequence). V was cut by 5 bases and J by 4 bases, with 12 bases left in between. In DNA, the CDR3 is TGTGCCAGCAGTTATCACGGGGGCACTGAAGCTTTCTTT. Amino acids: CASSYHGGTEAFF. The whole variable domain, remainder taken from reference TRBV5-4 and TRBJ1-1, is ETGVTQSPTHLIKTRGQQVTLRCSSQSGHNTVSWYQQALGQGPQFIFQYYREEENGRGNFPPRFSGLQFPNYSSELNVNALELDDSALYLCASSYHGGTEAFFGQGTRLTVV.

J is TRBJ2-7 and V is TRBV7-3; 7 positions match TRBD1. CDR3 length equals 18 residues. Trimming took 7 bases from V and 3 from J; bases not matched to a gene: 21. Germline V gene sequence: CDR1 SGHTA, CDR2 FQGTGA. CDR3 in DNA: TGTGCCAGCACCATGAGGACAGGCCGTAATGGGGCCTACTACGAGCAGTACTTC. Amino acid sequence: CASTMRTGRNGAYYEQYF.

This chain uses TRBV5-4 with TRBJ2-7; 9 nucleotides agree with TRBD2. Trimming took 4 bases from V and 4 from J; bases not matched to a gene: 6. CDR3 length: 14 residues. The germline gives CDR1 SGHNT, CDR2 YYREEE (reference sequence). The CDR3 region is CASSVPGLAYEQYF. The CDR3, as DNA: TGTGCCAGCAGCGTTCCGGGACTAGCATACGAGCAGTACTTC.

The V gene is TRBV5-1, the J gene TRBJ2-1; 15 positions match TRBD2. Germline lookup yields CDR1 SGHRS and CDR2 YFSETQ. The CDR3 is 19 amino acids. Trimming cost V 4 bases and J 3 bases; bases outside gene matches: 11. The CDR3 loop is CASSPGAGLAGGDYNEQFF. CDR3 sequence (DNA): TGCGCCAGCAGCCCCGGTGCGGGACTAGCGGGAGGCGACTACAATGAGCAGTTCTTC.

This clone was recorded a few times. V gene TRBV28 combines with J gene TRBJ1-1; TRBD1 matches 7 bases. V shed 11 bases, J shed 1 base, and the junction held 7 bases outside the gene matches. The CDR3 is 13 amino acids. The germline V gene has CDR1 MDHEN and CDR2 SYDVKM. The CDR3 DNA reads TGTGCCGGCCGGGACAGAGAGAACACTGAAGCTTTCTTT. Its protein is CAGRDRENTEAFF.

In this sample, this clone turned up a few times. The chain recombines TRBV28 with TRBJ1-2; a possible D gene is TRBD1 (5 bases). Per the germline V gene, CDR1 is MDHEN and CDR2 is SYDVKM. With 0 bases removed from V and 4 bases from J, the gap between germline ends came to 12 bases. CDR3 length: 15 amino acids. In DNA, the CDR3 is TGTGCCAGCAGTTTATGGGGACTGTCCCTCTATGGCTACACCTTC. Translating gives CASSLWGLSLYGYTF.

This clone is categorized as medium-sized (0.01 to 0.1%). The rearrangement links TRBV6-4 to TRBJ1-2, with 10 bases matching TRBD1. The V gene's germline CDR1 is MRHNA and CDR2 SNTAGT. This CDR3 spans 15 amino acids. The V and J ends lost 5 bases and 6 bases, in that order; junction bases with no gene match: 9. CDR3 amino acids: CASSRQPGTGDGYTF. The CDR3 DNA reads as TGTGCCAGCAGTCGCCAACCCGGGACAGGGGATGGCTACACCTTC.